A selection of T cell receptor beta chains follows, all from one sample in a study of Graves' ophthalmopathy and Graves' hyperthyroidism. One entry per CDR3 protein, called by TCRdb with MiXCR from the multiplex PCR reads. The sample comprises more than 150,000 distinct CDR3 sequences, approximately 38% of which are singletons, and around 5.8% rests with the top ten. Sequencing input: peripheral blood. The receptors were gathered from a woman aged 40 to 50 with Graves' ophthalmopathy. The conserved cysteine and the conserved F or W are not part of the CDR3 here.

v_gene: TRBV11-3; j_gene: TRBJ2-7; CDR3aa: ASSLTPGGSDEQY
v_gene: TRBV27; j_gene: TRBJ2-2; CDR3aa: ASSSRLAPPTTWELF
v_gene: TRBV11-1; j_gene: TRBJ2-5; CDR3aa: ASSFVGIGETQY
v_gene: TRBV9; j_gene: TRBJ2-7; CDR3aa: ASSVDLGLEQY
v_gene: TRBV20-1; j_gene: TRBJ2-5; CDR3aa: SARDGTAGETQY
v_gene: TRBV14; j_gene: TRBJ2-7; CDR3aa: ASSHATGRYEQY
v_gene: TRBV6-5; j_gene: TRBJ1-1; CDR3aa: ASSSLRMDRLTTEAF
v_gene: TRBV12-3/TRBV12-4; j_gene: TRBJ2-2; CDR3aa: ASSFAILAGELF
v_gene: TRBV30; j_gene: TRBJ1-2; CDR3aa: AWRKDSYGYT
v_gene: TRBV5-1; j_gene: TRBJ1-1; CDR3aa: ASSLRRLYTEAF
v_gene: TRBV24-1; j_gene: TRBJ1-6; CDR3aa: ATSEGGSPLH
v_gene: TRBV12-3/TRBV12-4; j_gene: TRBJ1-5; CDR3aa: ASAPADRGGQPQH
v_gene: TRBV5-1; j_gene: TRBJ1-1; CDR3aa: ASSFITGAQNTEAF
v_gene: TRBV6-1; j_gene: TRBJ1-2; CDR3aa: ASRRTGGDYGYT
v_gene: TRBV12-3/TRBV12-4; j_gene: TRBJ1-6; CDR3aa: ASRGNPNSPLH
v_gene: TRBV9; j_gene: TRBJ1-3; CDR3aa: ASSVSTGISGNTIY
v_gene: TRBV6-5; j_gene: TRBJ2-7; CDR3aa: ASRTSRTYEQY
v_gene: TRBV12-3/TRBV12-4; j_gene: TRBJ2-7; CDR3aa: ASSPGLAGNIYEQY
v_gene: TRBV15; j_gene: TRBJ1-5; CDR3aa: ATRERRTGNQPQH
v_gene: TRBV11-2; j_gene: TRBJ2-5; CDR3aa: ASSLLAGGLLVPQETQY
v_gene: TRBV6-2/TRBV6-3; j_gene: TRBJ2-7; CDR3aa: ASSPWTSTYEQY
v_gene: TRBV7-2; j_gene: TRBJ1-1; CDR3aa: ASSLGGSGTEAF
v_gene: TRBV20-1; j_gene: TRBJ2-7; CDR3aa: SATEAGLNEQY
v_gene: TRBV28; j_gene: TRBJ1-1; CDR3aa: ASSLFGTGGAGTEAF
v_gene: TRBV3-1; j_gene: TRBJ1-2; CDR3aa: ASSQDLNYGYT
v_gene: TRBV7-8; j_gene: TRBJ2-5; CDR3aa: ASTRETQY
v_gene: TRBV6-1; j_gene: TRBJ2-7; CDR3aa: ASSEGGTYEQY
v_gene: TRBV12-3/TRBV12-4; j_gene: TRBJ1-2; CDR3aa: ASRAGDGYT
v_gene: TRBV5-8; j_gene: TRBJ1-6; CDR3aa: ASSLLGALNSPLH
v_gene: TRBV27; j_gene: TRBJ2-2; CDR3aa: ASSLLGGMNTGELF
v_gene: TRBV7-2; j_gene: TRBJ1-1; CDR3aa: ASSLVGPGGNTEAF
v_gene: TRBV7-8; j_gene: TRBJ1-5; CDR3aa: ASSSSVGTNQPQH
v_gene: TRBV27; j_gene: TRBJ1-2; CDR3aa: ASTGPGEGYT
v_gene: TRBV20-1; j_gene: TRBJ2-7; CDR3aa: SARYGSGYEQY
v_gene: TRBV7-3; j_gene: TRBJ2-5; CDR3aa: ASSSSRGETQY
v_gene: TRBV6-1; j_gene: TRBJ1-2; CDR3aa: ASDRGTGGYT
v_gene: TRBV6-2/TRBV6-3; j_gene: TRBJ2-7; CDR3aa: ASSSTSGPLIYSYEQY
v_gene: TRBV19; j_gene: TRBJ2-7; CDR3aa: ASSTTTSAYEQY
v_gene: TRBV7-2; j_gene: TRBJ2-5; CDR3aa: ASSSRLAGAETQY
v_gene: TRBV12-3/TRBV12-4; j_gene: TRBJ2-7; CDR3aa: ASTSSRFAEQY
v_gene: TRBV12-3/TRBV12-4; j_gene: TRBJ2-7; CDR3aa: ASRPGQAREQY
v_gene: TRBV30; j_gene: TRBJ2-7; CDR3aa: AWSYDTVTYEQY
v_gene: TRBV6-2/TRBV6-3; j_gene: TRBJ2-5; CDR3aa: ARGQETQY
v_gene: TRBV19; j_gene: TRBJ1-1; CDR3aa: ASSIWNTEAF
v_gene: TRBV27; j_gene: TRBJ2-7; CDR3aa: ASSSSSGTGYEQY
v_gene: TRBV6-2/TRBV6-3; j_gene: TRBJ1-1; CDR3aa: ASSYLGTEAF
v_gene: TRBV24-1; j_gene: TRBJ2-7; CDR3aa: ATSDSGTSEPYEQY
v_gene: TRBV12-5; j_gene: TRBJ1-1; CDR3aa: ASGRQSNTEAF
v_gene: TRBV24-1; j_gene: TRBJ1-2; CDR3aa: ATSDLRGPSGGYT
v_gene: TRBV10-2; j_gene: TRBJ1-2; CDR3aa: ASSAERTLYGYT
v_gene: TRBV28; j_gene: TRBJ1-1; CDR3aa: ATRGGAEPEAF
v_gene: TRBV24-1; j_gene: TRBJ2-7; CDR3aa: ATSDYRDEQY
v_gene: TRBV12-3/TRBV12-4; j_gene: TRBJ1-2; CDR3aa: ASSSQGWGYGYT
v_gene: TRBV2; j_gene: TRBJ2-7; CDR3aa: ASSLLAGPYEQY
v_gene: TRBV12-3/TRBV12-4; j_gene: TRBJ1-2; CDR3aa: ASSFRREANYGYT